The TCR beta chain under discussion was sequenced for a study of blood T cell repertoires in COVID-19. With 0 bases removed from V and 3 bases from J, the gap between germline ends came to 13 bases. Germline CDR1 is SGHNT and CDR2 is YYREEE (reference sequence). CDR3 size: 15 residues. The age range of participants was about 18 to 90 years, with residence in about 25 US areas. Donors in Cohort 3 who had recovered were those with two negative PCRs, healthcare professional clearance, or resolution of their symptoms. Authors' methods: Reference gene primer amplification gave nucleated cell count estimates. The method was immunoSEQ multiplex PCR; TCRdb's version includes in-frame clones alone and lacks a portion of them. V, J and clone size are those of that table, while D and trimming were read from the DNA. The sample carries approximately 330,000 clones, around 92% recorded once.

This TCR derives from a woman under 40 who had recovered from COVID-19. The sequenced sample consisted of PBMCs or T cells enriched from blood (not recorded which). The gene calls are TRBV5-4 and TRBJ2-7; D not certain. In nucleotides, the CDR3 is TGTGCCAGCAGCTTGGACAGAAGTGTCGGCTACGAGCAGTACTTC. This encodes CASSLDRSVGYEQYF.